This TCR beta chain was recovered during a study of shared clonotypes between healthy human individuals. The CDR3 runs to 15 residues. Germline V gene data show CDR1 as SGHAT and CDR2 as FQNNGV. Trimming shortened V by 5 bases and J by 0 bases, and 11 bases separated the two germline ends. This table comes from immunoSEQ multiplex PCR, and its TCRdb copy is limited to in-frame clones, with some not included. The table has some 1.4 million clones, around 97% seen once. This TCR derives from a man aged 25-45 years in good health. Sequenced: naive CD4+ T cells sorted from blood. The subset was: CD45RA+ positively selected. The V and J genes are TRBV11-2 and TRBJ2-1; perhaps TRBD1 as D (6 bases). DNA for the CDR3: TGTGCCAGCAGCAAACAGGGTGGCTCCTACAATGAGCAGTTCTTC. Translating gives CASSKQGGSYNEQFF. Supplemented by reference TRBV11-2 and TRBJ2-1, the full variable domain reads EAGVAQSPRYKIIEKRQSVAFWCNPISGHATLYWYQQILGQGPKLLIQFQNNGVVDDSQLPKDRFSAERLKGVDSTLKIQPAKLEDSAVYLCASSKQGGSYNEQFFGPGTRLTVL.